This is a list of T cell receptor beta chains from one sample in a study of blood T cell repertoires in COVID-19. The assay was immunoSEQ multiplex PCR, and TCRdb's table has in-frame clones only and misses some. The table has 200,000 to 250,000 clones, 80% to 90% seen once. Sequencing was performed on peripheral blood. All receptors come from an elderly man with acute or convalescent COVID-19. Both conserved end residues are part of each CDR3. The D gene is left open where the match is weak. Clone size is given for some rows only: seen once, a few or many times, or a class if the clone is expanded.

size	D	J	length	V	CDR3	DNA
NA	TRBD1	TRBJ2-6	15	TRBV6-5	CASSRDRAGANVLTF	TGTGCCAGCAGTCGCGACAGGGCTGGGGCCAACGTCCTGACTTTC
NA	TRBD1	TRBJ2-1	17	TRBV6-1	CASSDWGGTGVQNEQFF	TGTGCCAGCAGTGACTGGGGCGGCACAGGGGTGCAAAATGAGCAGTTCTTC
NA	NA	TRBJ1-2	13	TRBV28	CASSRLAGYGYTF	TGTGCCAGCAGTCGGTTGGCAGGGTATGGCTACACCTTC
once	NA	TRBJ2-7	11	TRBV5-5	CASSLQYEQYF	TGTGCCAGCAGCTTACAATACGAGCAGTACTTC
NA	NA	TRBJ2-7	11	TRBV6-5	CASRQIYEQYF	TGTGCCAGCAGACAGATCTACGAGCAGTACTTC
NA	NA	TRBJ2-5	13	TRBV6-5	CASTRTFQETQYF	TGTGCCAGCACTCGGACATTTCAAGAGACCCAGTACTTC
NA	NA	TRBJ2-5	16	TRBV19	CASSISEGDPRETQYF	TGTGCCAGTAGTATTTCGGAGGGCGACCCGCGAGAGACCCAGTACTTC
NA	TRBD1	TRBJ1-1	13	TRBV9	CASSLGTGAEAFF	TGTGCCAGCAGCCTGGGGACAGGGGCTGAAGCTTTCTTT
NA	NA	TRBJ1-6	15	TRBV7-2	CASSLGGGSASPLHF	TGTGCCAGCAGCTTAGGAGGAGGGAGCGCTTCACCCCTCCACTTT
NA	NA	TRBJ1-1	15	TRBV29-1	CSVTVQGKTNTEAFF	TGCAGCGTTACCGTTCAGGGGAAAACGAACACTGAAGCTTTCTTT
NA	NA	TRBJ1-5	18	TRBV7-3	CASSLTLMGALVNQPQHF	TGTGCCAGCAGCTTAACGTTAATGGGGGCTCTGGTCAATCAGCCCCAGCATTTT
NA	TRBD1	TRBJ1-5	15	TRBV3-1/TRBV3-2	CASSRARDSPLPQHF	TGTGCCAGCAGCCGAGCCCGGGACAGCCCGCTTCCCCAGCATTTT
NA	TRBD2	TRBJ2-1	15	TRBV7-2	CASSSRLAGGGEQFF	TGTGCCAGCAGCTCGAGACTAGCGGGGGGCGGTGAGCAGTTCTTC
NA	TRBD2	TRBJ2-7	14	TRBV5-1	CASSGAGVTYEQYF	TGCGCCAGCAGCGGAGCGGGAGTTACCTACGAGCAGTACTTC
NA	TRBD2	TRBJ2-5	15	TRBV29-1	CSVEDSGGQRETQYF	TGCAGCGTTGAAGACTCGGGGGGGCAACGAGAGACCCAGTACTTC
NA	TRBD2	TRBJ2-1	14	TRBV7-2	CASSLRTSVNEQFF	TGTGCCAGCAGCTTAAGGACTAGCGTCAATGAGCAGTTCTTC
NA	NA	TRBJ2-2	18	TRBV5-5	CASSHSPPRSLNTGELFF	TGTGCCAGCAGCCATAGTCCACCCCGATCCCTTAACACCGGGGAGCTGTTTTTT
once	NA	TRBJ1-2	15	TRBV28	CASSLFRASNYGYTF	TGTGCCAGCAGTTTGTTCAGGGCCTCTAACTATGGCTACACCTTC
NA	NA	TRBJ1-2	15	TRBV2	CASSPPAVGGLGYTF	TGTGCCAGCAGCCCCCCGGCAGTGGGGGGTTTGGGCTACACCTTC
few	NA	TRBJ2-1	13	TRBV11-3	CASSLASYNEQFF	TGTGCCAGCAGCTTAGCTTCTTACAATGAGCAGTTCTTC
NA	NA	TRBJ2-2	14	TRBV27	CASRLPGGTGELFF	TGTGCCAGCAGGTTACCAGGGGGGACCGGGGAGCTGTTTTTT
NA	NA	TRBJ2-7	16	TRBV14	CASSQGSGRVAYEQYF	TGTGCCAGCAGCCAAGGTTCGGGCAGGGTTGCCTACGAGCAGTACTTC
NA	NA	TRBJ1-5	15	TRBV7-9	CASSLGGYSNQPQHF	TGTGCCAGCAGCCTGGGAGGCTATAGCAATCAGCCCCAGCATTTT
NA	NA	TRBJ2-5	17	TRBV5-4	CASSTRTIRVLQETQYF	TGTGCCAGCAGCACCCGGACAATCAGGGTCCTCCAAGAGACCCAGTACTTC
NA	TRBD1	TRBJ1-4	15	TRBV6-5	CASRPTGTGNEKLFF	TGTGCCAGCAGACCCACCGGGACAGGGAATGAAAAACTGTTTTTT
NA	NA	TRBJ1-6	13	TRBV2	CASSSGFGSPLHF	TGTGCCAGCAGCTCAGGGTTTGGTTCACCCCTCCACTTT
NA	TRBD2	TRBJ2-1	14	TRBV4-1	CASSPAGARNEQFF	TGCGCCAGCAGCCCAGCGGGGGCCCGCAATGAGCAGTTCTTC
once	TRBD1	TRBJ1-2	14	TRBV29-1	CSVVRTGSNYGYTF	TGCAGCGTTGTTAGGACAGGCTCTAACTATGGCTACACCTTC
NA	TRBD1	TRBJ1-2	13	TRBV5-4	CASSLDRGYGYTF	TGTGCCAGCAGCCTTGACAGGGGTTATGGCTACACCTTC
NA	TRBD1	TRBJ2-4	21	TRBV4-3	CASSQQRSMNYRGITKNIQYF	TGCGCCAGCAGCCAACAAAGATCGATGAACTACAGGGGGATAACCAAAAACATTCAGTACTTC
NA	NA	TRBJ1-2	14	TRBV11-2	CASSWTDNPRGYTF	TGTGCCAGCAGCTGGACAGATAATCCTCGCGGCTACACCTTC
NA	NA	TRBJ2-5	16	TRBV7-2	CASSLVARGPGETQYF	TGTGCCAGCAGCTTAGTTGCGCGGGGGCCGGGAGAGACCCAGTACTTC
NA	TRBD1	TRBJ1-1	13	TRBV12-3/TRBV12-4	CASSRQGDTEAFF	TGTGCCAGCAGCCGACAGGGGGACACTGAAGCTTTCTTT
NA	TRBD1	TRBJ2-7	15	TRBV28	CASRPPGQGNHEQYF	TGTGCCAGCAGACCACCGGGACAGGGGAACCACGAGCAGTACTTC
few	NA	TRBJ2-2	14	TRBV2	CASRPRDTPGELFF	TGTGCCAGCAGGCCCCGGGACACACCCGGGGAGCTGTTTTTT
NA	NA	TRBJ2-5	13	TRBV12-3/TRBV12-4	CASRAGQRETQYF	TGTGCCAGCAGGGCGGGCCAGAGGGAGACCCAGTACTTC
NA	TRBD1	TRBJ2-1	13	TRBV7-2	CASSLDRVREQFF	TGTGCCAGCAGCTTGGACAGGGTGCGGGAGCAGTTCTTC
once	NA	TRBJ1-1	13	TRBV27	CASTLGPYTEAFF	TGTGCCAGCACTTTAGGGCCTTACACTGAAGCTTTCTTT
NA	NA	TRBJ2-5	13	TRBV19	CASSPGRRETQYF	TGTGCCAGTAGCCCCGGCAGGAGGGAGACCCAGTACTTC
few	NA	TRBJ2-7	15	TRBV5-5	CASSLASGVSYEQYF	TGTGCCAGCAGCTTGGCGTCAGGGGTCTCCTACGAGCAGTACTTC
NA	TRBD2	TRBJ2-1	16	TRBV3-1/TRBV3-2	CASSHNSGGSYNEQFF	TGTGCCAGCAGCCATAATAGCGGGGGCTCCTACAATGAGCAGTTCTTC
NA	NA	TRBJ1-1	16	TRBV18	CASSPTRTVRSTEAFF	TGTGCCAGCTCACCAACCCGGACAGTACGGAGCACTGAAGCTTTCTTT
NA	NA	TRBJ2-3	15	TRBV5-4	CASSLDAGKTDTQYF	TGTGCCAGCAGCTTGGACGCGGGTAAAACAGATACGCAGTATTTT
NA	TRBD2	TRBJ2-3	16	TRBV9	CASSPQLAGPTDTQYF	TGTGCCAGCAGCCCCCAGTTAGCGGGACCCACAGATACGCAGTATTTT
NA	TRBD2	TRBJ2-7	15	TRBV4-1	CASSPIQSGRYEQYF	TGCGCCAGCAGCCCCATACAGAGCGGGAGGTACGAGCAGTACTTC
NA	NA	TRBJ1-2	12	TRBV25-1	CASSGGNYGYTF	TGTGCCAGCAGCGGGGGGAACTATGGCTACACCTTC
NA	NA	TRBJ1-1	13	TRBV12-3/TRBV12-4	CASTTGSWTEAFF	TGTGCCAGCACCACCGGGAGTTGGACTGAAGCTTTCTTT
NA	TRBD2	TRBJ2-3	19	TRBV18	CASSPDGLAGGSSTDTQYF	TGTGCCAGCTCACCAGACGGACTAGCGGGAGGCTCTAGCACAGATACGCAGTATTTT
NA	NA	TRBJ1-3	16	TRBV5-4	CASSLGTPSSGNTIYF	TGTGCCAGCAGCTTAGGGACTCCCAGCTCTGGAAACACCATATATTTT
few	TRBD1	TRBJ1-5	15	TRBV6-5	CASSHPGQGGQPQHF	TGTGCCAGCAGTCACCCTGGGCAGGGGGGACAGCCCCAGCATTTT
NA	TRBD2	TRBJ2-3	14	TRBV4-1	CASSSWGGADTQYF	TGCGCCAGCAGCAGTTGGGGGGGGGCAGATACGCAGTATTTT
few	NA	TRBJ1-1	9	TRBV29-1	CSVETPTFF	TGCAGCGTTGAAACTCCGACTTTCTTT
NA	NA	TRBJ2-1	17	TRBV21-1	CASSKTSAGDRYNEQFF	TGTGCCAGCAGCAAAACGTCAGCGGGAGACCGCTACAATGAGCAGTTCTTC
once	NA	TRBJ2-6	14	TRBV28	CASSSPAGANVLTF	TGTGCCAGCAGCTCCCCCGCTGGGGCCAACGTCCTGACTTTC